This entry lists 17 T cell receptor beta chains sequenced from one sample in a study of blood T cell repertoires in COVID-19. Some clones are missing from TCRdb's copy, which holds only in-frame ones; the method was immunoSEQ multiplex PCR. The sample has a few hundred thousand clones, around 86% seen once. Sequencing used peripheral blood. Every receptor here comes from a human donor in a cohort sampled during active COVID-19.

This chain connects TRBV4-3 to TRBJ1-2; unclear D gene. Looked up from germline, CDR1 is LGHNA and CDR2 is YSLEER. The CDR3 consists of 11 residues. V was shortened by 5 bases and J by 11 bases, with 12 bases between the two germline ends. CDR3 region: CASSRGQVYTF. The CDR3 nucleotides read TGCGCCAGCAGCAGAGGGCAGGTTTACACCTTC.

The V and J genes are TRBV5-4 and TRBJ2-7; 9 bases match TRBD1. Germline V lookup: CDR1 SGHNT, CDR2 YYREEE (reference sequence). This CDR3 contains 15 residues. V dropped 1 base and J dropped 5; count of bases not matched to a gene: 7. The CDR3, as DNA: TGTGCCAGCAGCTTGTCAGGGACAGGGAACGACGAGCAGTACTTC. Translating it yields CASSLSGTGNDEQYF. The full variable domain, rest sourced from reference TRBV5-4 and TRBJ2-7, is ETGVTQSPTHLIKTRGQQVTLRCSSQSGHNTVSWYQQALGQGPQFIFQYYREEENGRGNFPPRFSGLQFPNYSSELNVNALELDDSALYLCASSLSGTGNDEQYFGPGTRLTVT.

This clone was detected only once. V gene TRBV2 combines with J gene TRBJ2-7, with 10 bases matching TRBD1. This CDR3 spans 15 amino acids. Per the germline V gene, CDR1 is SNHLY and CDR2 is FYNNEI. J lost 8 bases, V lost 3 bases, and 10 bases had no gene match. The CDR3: CASSDAAGQGFQQYF. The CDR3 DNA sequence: TGTGCCAGCAGTGATGCGGCGGGACAGGGGTTCCAGCAGTACTTC. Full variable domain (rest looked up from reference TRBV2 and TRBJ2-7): EPEVTQTPSHQVTQMGQEVILRCVPISNHLYFYWYRQILGQKVEFLVSFYNNEISEKSEIFDDQFSVERPDGSNFTLKIRSTKLEDSAMYFCASSDAAGQGFQQYFGPGTRLTVT.

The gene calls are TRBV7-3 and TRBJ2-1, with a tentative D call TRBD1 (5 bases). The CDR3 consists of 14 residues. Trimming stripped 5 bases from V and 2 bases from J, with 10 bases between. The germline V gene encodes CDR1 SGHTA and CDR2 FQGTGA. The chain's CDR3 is CASSPDRTYNEQFF. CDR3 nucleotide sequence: TGTGCCAGCAGCCCAGACAGAACCTACAATGAGCAGTTCTTC.

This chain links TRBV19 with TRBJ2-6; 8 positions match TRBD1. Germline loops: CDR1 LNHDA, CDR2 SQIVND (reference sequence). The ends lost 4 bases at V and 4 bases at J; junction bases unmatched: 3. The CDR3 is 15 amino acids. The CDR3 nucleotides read TGTGCCAGTAGTACCAGGGGGCCGGGGGCCAACGTCCTGACTTTC. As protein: CASSTRGPGANVLTF.

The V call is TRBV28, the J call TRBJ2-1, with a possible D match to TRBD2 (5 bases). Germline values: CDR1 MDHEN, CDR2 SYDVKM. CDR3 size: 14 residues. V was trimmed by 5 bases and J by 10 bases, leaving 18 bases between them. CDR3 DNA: TGTGCCAGCAGTCCCGGGCTCAGAGGGAGCGAGCAGTTCTTC. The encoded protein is CASSPGLRGSEQFF.

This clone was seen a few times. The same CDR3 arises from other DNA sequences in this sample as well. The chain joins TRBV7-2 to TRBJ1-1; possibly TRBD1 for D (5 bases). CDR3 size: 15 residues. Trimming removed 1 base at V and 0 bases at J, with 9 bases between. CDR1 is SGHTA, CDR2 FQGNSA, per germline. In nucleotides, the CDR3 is TGTGCCAGCAGCTTAGGAAGGGGCTTGAACACTGAAGCTTTCTTT. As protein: CASSLGRGLNTEAFF.

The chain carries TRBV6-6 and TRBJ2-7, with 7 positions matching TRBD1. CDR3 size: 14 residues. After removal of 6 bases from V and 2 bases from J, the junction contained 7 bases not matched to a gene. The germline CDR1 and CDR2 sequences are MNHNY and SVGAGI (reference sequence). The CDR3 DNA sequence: TGTGCCAGCAGATACCGGGACAGCCCCTACGAGCAGTACTTC. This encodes CASRYRDSPYEQYF.

CDR3 DNA sequence: TGTGCCAGCAGCCGGGATGGTACAGGGTTAGGCTCACCCCTCCACTTT. Its translation is CASSRDGTGLGSPLHF. This sequence joins TRBV4-2 and TRBJ1-6; D perhaps matches TRBD1 (6 bases). V dropped 4 bases and J dropped 10 bases, with 20 bases sitting between them. Germline CDR1 LGHNA, CDR2 YNFKEQ. This CDR3 has 16 amino acids.

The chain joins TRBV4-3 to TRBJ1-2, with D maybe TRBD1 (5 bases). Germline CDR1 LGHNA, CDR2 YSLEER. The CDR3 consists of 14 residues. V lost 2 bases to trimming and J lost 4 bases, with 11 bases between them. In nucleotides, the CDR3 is TGCGCCAGCAGCCAAATTGGACATCCCTATGGCTACACCTTC. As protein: CASSQIGHPYGYTF.

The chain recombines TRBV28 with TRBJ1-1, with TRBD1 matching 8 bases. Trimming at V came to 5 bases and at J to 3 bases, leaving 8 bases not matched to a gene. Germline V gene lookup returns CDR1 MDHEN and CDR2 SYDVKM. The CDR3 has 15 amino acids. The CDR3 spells CASSVSYRGYTEAFF. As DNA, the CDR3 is TGTGCCAGCAGTGTCAGCTACAGGGGGTACACTGAAGCTTTCTTT.

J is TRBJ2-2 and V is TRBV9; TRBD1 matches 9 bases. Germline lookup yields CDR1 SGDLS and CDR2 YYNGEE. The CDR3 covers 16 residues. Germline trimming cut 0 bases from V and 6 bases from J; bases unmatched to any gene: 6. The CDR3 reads CASSVVGTGSPGELFF. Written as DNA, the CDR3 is TGTGCCAGCAGCGTAGTCGGGACAGGGTCTCCCGGGGAGCTGTTTTTT.

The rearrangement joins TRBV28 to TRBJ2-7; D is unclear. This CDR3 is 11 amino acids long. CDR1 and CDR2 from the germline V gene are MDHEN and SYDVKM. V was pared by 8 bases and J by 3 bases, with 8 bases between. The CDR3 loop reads CASSYFYEQYF. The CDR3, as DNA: TGTGCCAGCTCTTACTTCTACGAGCAGTACTTC.

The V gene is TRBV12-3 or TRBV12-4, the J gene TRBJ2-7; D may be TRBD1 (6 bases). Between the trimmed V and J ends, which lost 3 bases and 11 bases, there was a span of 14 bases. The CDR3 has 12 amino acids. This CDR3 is CASSFGTKGEYF. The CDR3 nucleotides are TGTGCCAGCAGTTTTGGGACCAAGGGGGAGTACTTC.

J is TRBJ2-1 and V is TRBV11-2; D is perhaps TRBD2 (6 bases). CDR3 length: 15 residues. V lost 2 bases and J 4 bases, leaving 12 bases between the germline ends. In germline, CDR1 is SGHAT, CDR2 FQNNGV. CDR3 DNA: TGTGCCAGCAGCTTAAGTCTAGCGCGGTACAATGAGCAGTTCTTC. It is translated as CASSLSLARYNEQFF.

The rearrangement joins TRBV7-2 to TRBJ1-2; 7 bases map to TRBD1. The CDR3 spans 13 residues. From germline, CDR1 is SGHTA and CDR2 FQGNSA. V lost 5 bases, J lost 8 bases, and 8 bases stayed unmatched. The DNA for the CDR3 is TGTGCCAGCAGCAGGGACAGCCTTCTAGGCTACACCTTC. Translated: CASSRDSLLGYTF.

The CDR3 coding sequence is TGTGCCACCAGCAGTGGCAGCGGGAGTTACGAGCAGTACTTC. Its protein is CATSSGSGSYEQYF. The chain is built from TRBV15 and TRBJ2-7; 8 nucleotides align to TRBD2. The CDR3 covers 14 residues. Trimming cost V 3 bases and J 4 bases; bases outside gene matches: 5. Germline lookup yields CDR1 LNHNV and CDR2 YYDKDF (reference sequence).